This T cell receptor beta chain was identified during a study of OX40 agonist ivuxolimab in advanced cancers. Looking at the study overall: People who had prior anti-PD-1, anti-PD-L1 or anti-CTLA-4 therapy could take part, and 40% had some.

Germline V CDR1 and CDR2: MDHEN, SYDVKM. J lost 1 base, V lost 6 bases, and 5 bases had no gene match. CDR3 size: 15 residues. Profiling relied on immunoSEQ multiplex PCR, and the TCRdb table lists in-frame clones only, not all of them. This table holds tens of thousands of clones, about 90% found once. The chain uses TRBV28 and TRBJ2-3; 9 bases agree with TRBD2. The clonotype comes from an adult with an advanced solid tumor such as melanoma, head and neck, liver or kidney cancer. The input for sequencing was CD4+ or CD8+ T cells sorted from blood, taken in a trial of the OX40 agonist ivuxolimab. The CDR3: CASSYSGSGTDTQYF. In DNA, the CDR3 is TGTGCCAGCAGCTATAGCGGGAGTGGCACAGATACGCAGTATTTT.